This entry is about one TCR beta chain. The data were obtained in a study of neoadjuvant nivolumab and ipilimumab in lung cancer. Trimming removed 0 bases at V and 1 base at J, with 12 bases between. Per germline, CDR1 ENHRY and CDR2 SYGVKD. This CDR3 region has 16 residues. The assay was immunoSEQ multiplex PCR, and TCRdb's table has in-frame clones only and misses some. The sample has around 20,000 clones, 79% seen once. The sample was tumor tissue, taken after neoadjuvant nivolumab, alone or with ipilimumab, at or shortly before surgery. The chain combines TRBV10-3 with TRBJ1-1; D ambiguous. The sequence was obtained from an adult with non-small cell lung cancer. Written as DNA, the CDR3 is TGTGCCATCAGTGAGTCTATAGCCAGGCCGAACACTGAAGCTTTCTTT. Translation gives CAISESIARPNTEAFF.